Listed below are T cell receptor beta chains from one sample, sequenced in a study of cytomegalovirus exposure and HLA in healthy donors. Clones were read by immunoSEQ multiplex PCR, and TCRdb kept only the in-frame ones, dropping some. The table includes about 140,000 clones, over 70% detected once. Sequencing was done on a sample of PBMCs. These receptors originate from a man younger than 45 in good health and CMV-seronegative. The CDR3 runs from the conserved cysteine through the conserved F or W. D genes are given only for firm matches. Size tells how often a clone was seen (once, few, many) or the class of an expanded clone, and some rows leave it out.

J gene | D gene | clone size | V gene | CDR3 protein | CDR3 DNA
TRBJ1-5 | . | medium-sized | TRBV2 | CASSAGRVGNQPQHF | TGTGCCAGCAGCGCCGGGAGGGTCGGCAATCAGCCCCAGCATTTT
TRBJ1-1 | TRBD1 | . | TRBV2 | CASRRQGTGTEAFF | TGTGCCAGCAGGCGACAGGGGACAGGCACTGAAGCTTTCTTT
TRBJ1-4 | . | . | TRBV7-2 | CASSLGFGATNEKLFF | TGTGCCAGCAGCTTAGGCTTCGGGGCAACTAATGAAAAACTGTTTTTT
TRBJ1-6 | TRBD1 | . | TRBV27 | CASSSGTGKSPLHF | TGTGCCAGCAGTTCCGGGACAGGGAAGTCACCCCTCCACTTT
TRBJ2-1 | TRBD2 | . | TRBV27 | CASRSAGGHVTEQFF | TGTGCCAGCAGATCGGCGGGAGGGCATGTAACTGAGCAGTTCTTC
TRBJ2-7 | TRBD2 | . | TRBV11-2 | CASSDMSGRVLEQYF | TGTGCCAGCAGCGATATGAGCGGGAGGGTACTCGAGCAGTACTTC
TRBJ2-6 | TRBD1 | . | TRBV5-6 | CASTLQGANGLTF | TGTGCCAGCACCCTCCAGGGGGCCAACGGCCTGACTTTC
TRBJ2-7 | TRBD2 | once | TRBV4-1 | CASSQQQTSGGVSYEQYF | TGCGCCAGCAGCCAACAACAGACTAGCGGGGGGGTTTCGTACGAGCAGTACTTC
TRBJ2-3 | . | . | TRBV10-1 | CASSDRQYLQYF | TGCGCCAGCAGTGACCGACAGTATTTGCAGTATTTT
TRBJ1-1 | . | . | TRBV6-4 | CASSDTSGTEAFF | TGTGCCAGCAGTGACACCTCCGGGACTGAAGCTTTCTTT
TRBJ1-1 | . | once | TRBV5-1 | CASSLERAVMKAFF | TGCGCCAGCAGCTTGGAACGCGCCGTTATGAAAGCTTTCTTT
TRBJ2-1 | . | once | TRBV7-2 | CASSLVGVAESYNEQFF | TGTGCCAGCAGCTTAGTCGGGGTAGCGGAATCCTACAATGAGCAGTTCTTC
TRBJ2-7 | TRBD1 | . | TRBV6-5 | CASSLPGTGNNEQYF | TGTGCCAGCAGTTTACCCGGGACAGGGAATAACGAGCAGTACTTC
TRBJ2-7 | TRBD2 | . | TRBV6-5 | CASSYEAGGPEQYF | TGTGCCAGCAGTTACGAGGCGGGGGGACCAGAGCAGTACTTC
TRBJ2-3 | . | . | TRBV10-3 | CAISSGKSTDTQYF | TGTGCCATCAGTTCAGGGAAAAGCACAGATACGCAGTATTTT
TRBJ1-1 | TRBD1 | . | TRBV19 | CASSVTGTGDTEAFF | TGTGCCAGTAGCGTTACCGGGACAGGGGACACTGAAGCTTTCTTT
TRBJ2-7 | . | . | TRBV11-3 | CASSFSTGYEQYF | TGTGCCAGCAGCTTTTCCACAGGCTACGAGCAGTACTTC
TRBJ2-3 | TRBD1 | . | TRBV15 | CATSRVGGAYTDTQYF | TGTGCCACCAGCAGAGTAGGGGGCGCCTACACAGATACGCAGTATTTT
TRBJ2-3 | TRBD2 | . | TRBV2 | CASSGLAAGDTQYF | TGTGCCAGCAGCGGACTAGCCGCTGGGGATACGCAGTATTTT
TRBJ2-5 | . | . | TRBV7-7 | CASSPRGGETQYF | TGTGCTAGCAGTCCCAGGGGAGGGGAGACCCAGTACTTC
TRBJ2-2 | . | . | TRBV6-1 | CATSLSTVGELFF | TGTGCCACCTCCCTGAGTACGGTCGGGGAGCTGTTTTTT
TRBJ1-2 | TRBD1 | . | TRBV13 | CASSLGRGSHYGYTF | TGTGCCAGCAGCTTAGGCAGGGGGTCACACTATGGCTACACCTTC
TRBJ2-7 | . | once | TRBV28 | CASRTPGEQYF | TGTGCCAGCAGAACTCCGGGAGAGCAGTACTTC